The next 20 T cell receptor beta chains were all read from a single sample in a study of breast tumors, draining lymph nodes, adjacent tissues listed by TCRdb under 2016. The method was multiplex PCR. Sequencing instrument: Illumina HiSeq 2000. TCRdb reworked the public reads: Q25 trimming with fastp, MiXCR clone assembly, productive beta chains retained. Duplicate CDR3 protein sequences are folded into a single record with the most common DNA and genes. This sample holds 84,000 or so distinct CDR3 sequences; around 30% were observed only once. The top ten constitute 8.1% of the sample. The lymph node samples were taken from the axillary draining lymph nodes of breast cancer patients. The sequencing input was axillary lymph node tissue. These receptors were obtained from a female donor with breast cancer. Some clones in this sample may be carry-over from other donors' samples.

V and J are TRBV5-1 and TRBJ2-7; TRBD2 aligns across 14 bases. The CDR3 is 16 residues long. Germline CDR1 is SGHRS and CDR2 is YFSETQ. The V gene end was trimmed by 4 bases and the J gene end by 6 bases; junction bases not matched to a gene: 9. CDR3 sequence reads: CASSHPPTSGGGEQYF. The CDR3 DNA follows: TGCGCCAGCAGCCATCCACCGACTAGCGGGGGGGGCGAGCAGTACTTC.

Note on this clonotype: One junction end disagrees with the germline gene, perhaps due to a read error. V usage is TRBV4-3 and J usage is TRBJ2-7, with 12 bases identical to TRBD2. The CDR3 loop spans 18 amino acids. The germline V gene encodes CDR1 LGHNA and CDR2 YSLEER. The CDR3 coding sequence is TGCGCCGGCAGCCAAGAACATGAGGCTAGCGGGAGGGGGTACGAGCAGTACTTC. Protein: CAGSQEHEASGRGYEQYF.

A few counts support this clonotype. One base away lies a much larger clone, so this may be a sequencing read error. The chain employs TRBV5-1 and TRBJ2-5, with 8 bases fitting TRBD2. CDR1 is SGHRS and CDR2 is YFSETQ in the germline V gene. This CDR3 has 14 amino acids. CDR3 DNA: TGCGCCAGCAGCTTGGTTAGCGGGGAAGACACCCAGTACTTC. It specifies CASSLVSGEDTQYF.

Details on this clonotype: Possible read error: a much larger clone is one base away. The V gene is TRBV28, the J gene TRBJ2-2; D might be TRBD2 (5 bases). The V gene's germline CDR1 is MDHEN and CDR2 SYDVKM. This CDR3 has 15 residues. CDR3: CASSPSTANTAELFF. The CDR3 nucleotides read TGTGCCAGCAGCCCTAGCACGGCGAACACCGCGGAGCTGTTTTTT.

This clonotype was detected ten times or more. V usage is TRBV4-3 and J usage is TRBJ2-5, with 11 bases matching TRBD2. The CDR3 runs 16 residues. The ends lost 2 bases at V and 0 bases at J; junction bases unmatched: 2. Germline lookup yields CDR1 LGHNA and CDR2 YSLEER. This CDR3 is CASSQSGLADQETQYF. The CDR3 DNA reads as TGCGCCAGCAGCCAATCGGGACTAGCGGACCAAGAGACCCAGTACTTC.

The chain couples TRBV10-3 to TRBJ2-2, with 8 bases that match TRBD1. Per the germline V gene, CDR1 is ENHRY and CDR2 is SYGVKD. The J segment lost 16 bases and the V segment lost 11 bases, leaving 12 bases of the junction unmatched. This CDR3 has 11 amino acids. The CDR3, as DNA: TGTGCCGTCTATTTTTCGGGACAGGCGTTTTTT. Translating gives CAVYFSGQAFF.

This clonotype was recorded a few times. V usage is TRBV4-3 and J usage is TRBJ2-2, with TRBD1 identical over 12 bases. The CDR3 extends over 18 amino acids. The germline CDR1 and CDR2 sequences are LGHNA and YSLEER. V was clipped by 1 base and J by 6 bases; unmatched bases: 9. CDR3: CASSQGPMGQGAPGELFF. The DNA for the CDR3 is TGCGCCAGCAGCCAAGGCCCGATGGGACAGGGGGCCCCCGGGGAGCTGTTTTTT.

This clonotype was seen at least ten times. The chain employs TRBV7-3 and TRBJ2-2; TRBD1 might be the D (6 bases). The V and J ends lost 6 bases and 4 bases respectively, with 21 bases between them. The CDR3 runs to 17 residues. The germline gives CDR1 SGHTA, CDR2 FQGTGA. CDR3 sequence: CASRRYGPGVGTGELFF. DNA for the CDR3: TGTGCCAGCAGGCGCTATGGACCAGGGGTTGGCACCGGGGAGCTGTTTTTT.

The chain has TRBV20-1 and TRBJ1-1; a weak D match, TRBD1 (5 bases). V dropped 7 bases and J dropped 2 bases, with 11 bases sitting between them. CDR1 is DFQATT, CDR2 SNEGSKA, per germline (reference sequence). The CDR3 covers 12 residues. CDR3 in amino acids: CSGGAGNTEAFF. CDR3 bases: TGCAGTGGGGGCGCGGGAAACACTGAAGCTTTCTTT.

At least ten counts were recorded for this clonotype. This rearrangement joins TRBV12-3 or TRBV12-4 to TRBJ2-1, with no clear D. The CDR3 covers 13 residues. V was trimmed by 3 bases and J by 9 bases, leaving 12 bases between them. The CDR3 region has the DNA TGTGCCAGCAGTTTTGTACCTCTCCCTGAGCAGTTCTTC. Its translation is CASSFVPLPEQFF.

A note on this clonotype: This could be a read error, since a much larger clone is one nucleotide away. The chain couples TRBV5-1 to TRBJ1-1, with D possibly TRBD1 on 6 matching bases. Trimming stripped 0 bases from V and 3 bases from J, with 15 bases between. The CDR3 covers 16 residues. CDR1 and CDR2 (germline): SGHRS, YFSETQ. CDR3: CASSLVAGEGDTEAFF. The CDR3 DNA is TGCGCCAGCAGCTTGGTGGCAGGGGAGGGGGACACTGAAGCTTTCTTT. Looking up the rest from reference TRBV5-1 and TRBJ1-1 gives the full variable domain: KAGVTQTPRYLIKTRGQQVTLSCSPISGHRSVSWYQQTPGQGLQFLFEYFSETQRNKGNFPGRFSGRQFSNSRSEMNVSTLELGDSALYLCASSLVAGEGDTEAFFGQGTRLTVV.

Note on this clonotype: Without the conserved terminal phenylalanine or tryptophan, this CDR3 likely stems from a read error. J is TRBJ2-1 and V is TRBV6-2 or TRBV6-3; a possible D gene is TRBD1 (6 bases). The V end lost 6 bases, the J end lost 7 bases, and 16 bases lay between the germline ends. The CDR3 sequence is 14 residues long. Germline V lookup: CDR1 MNHEY, CDR2 SVGEGT. The CDR3 spells CASSLYRAWNEQFL. CDR3 nucleotide sequence: TGTGCCAGCAGCCTCTACAGGGCATGGAATGAGCAGTTCCTC.

This clonotype was detected many times. The rearrangement uses TRBV24-1 and TRBJ2-1; tentatively, D is TRBD1 (6 bases). This CDR3 comprises 13 residues. Deletions cut 9 bases from V and 4 bases from J, with 12 bases between. Germline CDR1 reads KGHDR; CDR2 reads SFDVKD. DNA of the CDR3: TGTGCCACCGGCGACAGGAGATACAATGAGCAGTTCTTC. Translating gives CATGDRRYNEQFF.

The V call is TRBV20-1, the J call TRBJ2-3; TRBD1 matches 9 bases. CDR3 length: 19 residues. Per germline, CDR1 DFQATT and CDR2 SNEGSKA (reference sequence). V trimming: 6 bases; J trimming: 2 bases; junction bases outside the gene matches: 21. The CDR3: CSADTGGAGAATNTDTQYF. The CDR3 DNA is TGCAGTGCGGACACAGGGGGCGCGGGGGCAGCGACTAACACAGATACGCAGTATTTT.

This clonotype occurred a few times. The chain couples TRBV6-2 or TRBV6-3 to TRBJ2-5; TRBD2 aligns across 7 bases. J was trimmed by 1 base and V by 6 bases; bases with no gene match: 8. Germline V lookup: CDR1 MNHEY, CDR2 SVGEGT. The CDR3 loop spans 15 amino acids. The CDR3 DNA reads as TGTGCCAGCAGGGAGGACCTAGCGGTCCAAGAGACCCAGTACTTC. Translating it yields CASREDLAVQETQYF.

With respect to this clonotype: Its ends do not fully match the called genes, so a read error is possible. This chain joins TRBV5-6 and TRBJ2-4; no reliable D call. CDR1 is SGHDT and CDR2 is YYEEEE in the germline V gene. This CDR3 is 14 amino acids long. The CDR3 DNA reads as TGTGCCAGCAGCTTGGAGAGCGTCAGAAACATTCGGTACTTC. Translation gives CASSLESVRNIRYF.

In this sample, this clonotype turned up many times. The DNA for the CDR3 is TGTGCCAGCAGCTTGGTATCGCAGACCCAGTACTTC. Amino acids: CASSLVSQTQYF. The rearrangement links TRBV11-3 to TRBJ2-5; D is uncertain. CDR1 SGHNT and CDR2 YENEEA come from the germline V gene. This CDR3 region has 12 residues. V lost 3 bases and J 6 bases, leaving 8 bases between the germline ends.

In its sample, this clonotype was seen many times. Given a much more abundant clone one base away, this may be a read error. V usage is TRBV20-1 and J usage is TRBJ2-7; 9 positions match TRBD2. The CDR3 runs 14 residues. The V segment lost 8 bases and the J segment 6 bases; nucleotides outside the gene matches: 14. Germline CDR1 and CDR2: DFQATT and SNEGSKA (reference sequence). In DNA, the CDR3 is TGCAGTTTAAATCGGCTAGCGGGAAGCTCCGAGCAGTACTTC. It translates to CSLNRLAGSSEQYF.

The rearrangement uses TRBV20-1 and TRBJ1-4; 9 bases agree with TRBD1. This CDR3 is 14 amino acids long. V was clipped by 6 bases and J by 7 bases; unmatched bases: 9. Germline values: CDR1 DFQATT, CDR2 SNEGSKA (reference sequence). DNA of the CDR3: TGCAGTGCGAGCAGGACAGGGGAGAGTGAAAAACTGTTTTTT. Translation gives CSASRTGESEKLFF.

This clonotype was counted at least ten times. The chain recombines TRBV6-1 with TRBJ2-3, with 7 bases that match TRBD2. The V gene's germline CDR1 is MNHNS and CDR2 SASEGT. V shed 2 bases and J 6 bases; nucleotides not matched to a gene: 20. The CDR3 is 19 amino acids. CDR3 protein: CASSEYYVASGPRGDTQYF. CDR3 DNA: TGTGCCAGCAGTGAATATTACGTGGCTAGCGGCCCCCGCGGGGATACGCAGTATTTT.